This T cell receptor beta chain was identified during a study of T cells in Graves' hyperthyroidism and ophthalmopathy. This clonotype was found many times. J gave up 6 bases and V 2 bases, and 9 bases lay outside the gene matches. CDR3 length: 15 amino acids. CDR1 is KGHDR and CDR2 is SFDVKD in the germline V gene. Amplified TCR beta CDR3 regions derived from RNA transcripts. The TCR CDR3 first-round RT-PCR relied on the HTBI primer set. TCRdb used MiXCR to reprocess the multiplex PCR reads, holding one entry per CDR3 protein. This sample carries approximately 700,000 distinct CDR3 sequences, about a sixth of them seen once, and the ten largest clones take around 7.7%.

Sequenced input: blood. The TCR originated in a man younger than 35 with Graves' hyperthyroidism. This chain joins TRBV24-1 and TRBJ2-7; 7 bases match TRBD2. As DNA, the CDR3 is TGTGCCACCAGTGATTCCCGGGGGGTGGATGGCGAGCAGTACTTC. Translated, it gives CATSDSRGVDGEQYF.